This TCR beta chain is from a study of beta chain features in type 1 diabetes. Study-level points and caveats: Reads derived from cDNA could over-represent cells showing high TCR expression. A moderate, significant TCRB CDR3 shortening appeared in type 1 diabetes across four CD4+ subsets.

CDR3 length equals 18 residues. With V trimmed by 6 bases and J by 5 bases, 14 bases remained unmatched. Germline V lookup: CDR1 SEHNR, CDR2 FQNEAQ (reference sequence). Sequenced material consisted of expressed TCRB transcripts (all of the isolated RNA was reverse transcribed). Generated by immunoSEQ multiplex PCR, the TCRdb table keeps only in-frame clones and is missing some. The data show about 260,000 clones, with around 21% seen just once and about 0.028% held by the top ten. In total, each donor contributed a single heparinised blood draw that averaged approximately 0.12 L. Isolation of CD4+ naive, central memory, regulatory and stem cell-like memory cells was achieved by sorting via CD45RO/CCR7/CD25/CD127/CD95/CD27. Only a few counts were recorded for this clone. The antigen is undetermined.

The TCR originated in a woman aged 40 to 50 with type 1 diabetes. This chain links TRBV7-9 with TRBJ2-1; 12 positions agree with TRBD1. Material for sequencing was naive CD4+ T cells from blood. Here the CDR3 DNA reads TGTGCCAGCAGTTTCGAATGGGGGGACAGGGGGCGTAACAATGAGCAGTTCTTC. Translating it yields CASSFEWGDRGRNNEQFF.